The present TCR beta chain was sequenced within a study of neurological immune-mediated disorders. Study details: The roughly 34 patients with multiple sclerosis comprised roughly 31 relapsing-remitting cases and 3 secondary progressive cases. Findings and caveats of the study: None of the CDR3 amino acid sequences of expanded clones were shared across subjects, and this suggested private repertoires in all groups. The authors found no clinical or MRI feature associated with the multiple sclerosis repertoire cluster.

This clonotype was seen ten or more times. Antigen specificity is unknown. Trimming took 5 bases from V and 8 from J, leaving 22 bases between them. Germline V CDR1 and CDR2: SGHTA, FQGNSA. The CDR3 has 16 amino acids. It was by 5'RACE with 10-nucleotide random UMIs that the cDNA was made. TCRdb reprocessed the 5' RACE reads with MiXCR, giving one entry per CDR3 protein. The sample has some 120,000 distinct CDR3 sequences, about 3.4% seen once. The source is a woman aged 25 to 45 with multiple sclerosis. The specimen sequenced was PBMCs. V usage is TRBV7-2 and J usage is TRBJ2-1; weak D call: TRBD2 (6 bases). CDR3 in amino acids: CASSKVGGPTLYEQFF. As DNA, the CDR3 is TGTGCCAGCAGCAAAGTCGGGGGTCCCACCCTCTATGAGCAGTTCTTC.